The sequence of this T cell receptor (beta chain) was determined in a study of patients and donors after allogeneic stem cell transplantation. TCRdb ran MiXCR on the RT-PCR reads and lists one entry per CDR3 protein. Here the sample spans over 400,000 distinct CDR3 sequences, 16% being singletons. The CDR3 is made up of 12 amino acids. From germline, CDR1 is SGHVS and CDR2 FNYEAQ. About this clonotype itself: An end of the junction differs from the germline gene, which may be a read error.

The chain has TRBV7-6 and TRBJ1-1; possible D gene TRBD1, 6 bases. The source material was blood, either unsorted or a sorted T cell fraction (not recorded which). The source is a human donor who was either an allogeneic HSCT recipient or a stem cell or donor lymphocyte infusion donor (not recorded which). It is not recorded whose cells these are; they may come from a transplant donor. CDR3 DNA: TGTGCCAGCAGCAGCGGGGGCGGGGGAGCTTCCTTT. Protein product: CASSSGGGGASF.